This TCR beta chain was recovered during a study of T cell responses to AZD1222 COVID-19 vaccine listed by TCRdb under 2021. In terms of the full investigation: Because spike-specific TCR depth and breadth did not differ between the two schedules, AZD1222 recipients who got a second dose at roughly 4 weeks were pooled with those who got a second dose at roughly 12 weeks. A total of 233 trial participants underwent TCR sequencing, of whom approximately 210 received two doses of AZD1222 and about 25 received two doses of the MenACWY control vaccine. Trial participants were enrolled by age into subgroups of 18-55, 56-69 and 70-plus years, and roughly 160, 29 and 62 TCR-sequenced participants, respectively, were included in these subgroups.

Deletion took 3 bases off V and 0 bases off J, with a span of 14 bases between the germline ends. The CDR3 numbers 17 residues from cysteine through phenylalanine. Solely the CDR3 DNA is kept, with 51 bases framed from the first base. Per the germline V gene (reference sequence), MNHEY is the CDR1 and SMNVEV is the CDR2. General study outcomes and caveats: In the small 56-69-year group, the increase in depth fell short of significance, most likely because of low power. A significant rise in spike-specific TCR breadth and depth was observed after two AZD1222 doses relative to day 0 and relative to MenACWY recipients. Because no samples from the day 14 peak response were available, repertoires could be characterized only after the peak T cell response. Conclusions about previously exposed vaccinees are limited because only a handful of AZD1222 recipients were SARS-CoV-2 seropositive at baseline. Vaccine-associated CD4 TCRs spanned the whole spike protein, with dominant responses in regions 160-218 and 743-854. Participants were mostly white British, with more females than males. The authors suggested clonal diversity may have been underestimated. Reportedly, almost half of the unique spike-specific TCRs recognized epitopes lying outside the regions that are mutated in the B.1.351 and B.1.1.7 variants.

The time point label here, explained by the study, means: baseline before first vaccination. The vaccinee samples were drawn from two UK trials, COV001 and COV002, one of which was a single-blind randomized controlled phase 2/3 trial testing AZD1222 (ChAdOx1 nCoV-19) in healthy adults. For TCRbeta chain sequencing, PBMC samples from trial participants were taken at day 0 and at day 28 after the second dose. The CDR3 regions of human TCRbeta chains were analyzed by immunosequencing. On the study's bioinformatics: Repertoire TCRs were matched against a reference library of SARS-CoV-2-specific TCRs generated with the MIRA antigen-specificity platform. Breadth was defined as the fraction of unique TCRs that were SARS-CoV-2-associated, and depth was defined as the fraction of total T cells that were SARS-CoV-2-associated. Each spike-specific TCR was assigned to its reactive spike region and to a CD4 or CD8 class using the MIRA data. Log10-transformed breadth and depth values were compared by one-way ANOVA with Sidak's multiple comparisons tests. This is the immuneACCESS table as TCRdb keeps it, with only in-frame sequences that have V and J called. A part of the clones is gone; compared with another copy, unresolved V genes explain less than half, and the rest is unexplained. The V and J calls and the clone size are those of that table, but D and trimming were determined from the DNA. This sample has about 56,000 clones in its table, and around 85% of those were observed once. The top ten clones comprise about 15% of the sample.

Comment on this clone: The clone's antigen remains unknown. The input lacks base qualities; no much larger clone sits a single base away.

The sample was peripheral blood, taken on day 0 of AZD1222 vaccination. This receptor chain uses TRBV27 and TRBJ2-2; no D gene is confidently identified. The receptor's source is an adult in good health. The CDR3 corresponds to CASSFLSSLANTGELFF. At the DNA level, the sequence is TGTGCCAGCAGTTTCCTTAGTTCGCTAGCGAACACCGGGGAGCTGTTTTTT.